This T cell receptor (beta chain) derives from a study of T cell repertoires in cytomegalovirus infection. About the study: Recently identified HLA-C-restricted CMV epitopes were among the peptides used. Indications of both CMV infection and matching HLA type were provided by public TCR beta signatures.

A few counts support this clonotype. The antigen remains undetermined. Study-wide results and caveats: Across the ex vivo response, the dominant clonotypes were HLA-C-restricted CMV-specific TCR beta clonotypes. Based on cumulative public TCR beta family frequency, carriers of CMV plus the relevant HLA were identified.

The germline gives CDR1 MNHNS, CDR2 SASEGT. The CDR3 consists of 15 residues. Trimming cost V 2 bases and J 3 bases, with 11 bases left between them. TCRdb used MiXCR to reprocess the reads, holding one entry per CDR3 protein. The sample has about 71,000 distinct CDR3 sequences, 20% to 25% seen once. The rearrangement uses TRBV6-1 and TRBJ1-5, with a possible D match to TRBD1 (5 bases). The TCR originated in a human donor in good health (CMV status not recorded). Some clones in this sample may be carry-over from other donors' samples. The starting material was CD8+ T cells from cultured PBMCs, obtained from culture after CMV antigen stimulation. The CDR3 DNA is TGTGCCAGCAGTGAATGGGACGGTTCCAATCAGCCCCAGCATTTT. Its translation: CASSEWDGSNQPQHF.